Below, 31 T cell receptor beta chains from the same sample are listed, as sequenced in a study of cytomegalovirus exposure and HLA in healthy donors. Profiled with immunoSEQ multiplex PCR; TCRdb holds only in-frame clones, not every one. This sample has around 150,000 clones; 85% occur once, and the top ten carry about 2%. The sequenced sample was PBMCs. The origin of the receptors is a man aged 25 to 40 in good health and CMV-seropositive.

This chain connects TRBV5-1 to TRBJ1-1; 7 nucleotides align to TRBD1. The CDR3 length is 14 residues. Germline CDR1 is SGHRS and CDR2 is YFSETQ. J was trimmed by 3 bases and V by 4 bases; bases with no gene match: 6. CDR3 in amino acids: CASSPDRADTEAFF. The CDR3 DNA follows: TGCGCCAGCAGCCCAGACAGGGCGGACACTGAAGCTTTCTTT.

The V gene is TRBV7-6, the J gene TRBJ1-5; possibly TRBD1 for D (6 bases). V was clipped by 1 base and J by 5 bases, with 9 bases between them. Germline lookup yields CDR1 SGHVS and CDR2 FNYEAQ. There are 14 residues in the CDR3. Written as DNA, the CDR3 is TGTGCCAGCAGCTTAGAACAGGGTCATCAGCCCCAGCATTTT. Translation: CASSLEQGHQPQHF.

The chain joins TRBV20-1 to TRBJ1-1, with D perhaps matching TRBD1 (6 bases). The CDR3 length is 10 residues. The V end was cut by 4 bases, the J end by 11 bases, with 11 bases between. Germline assignment: CDR1 DFQATT and CDR2 SNEGSKA (reference sequence). Written as DNA, the CDR3 is TGCAGTGCTACGGACAGACCCGCTTTCTTT. Translation: CSATDRPAFF.

The chain is built from TRBV9 and TRBJ2-7; TRBD2 aligns across 8 bases. Germline V lookup: CDR1 SGDLS, CDR2 YYNGEE. The CDR3 runs 16 residues. V was pared by 3 bases and J by 3 bases, with 11 bases of the junction left unmatched. Here the CDR3 DNA reads TGTGCCAGCAGCGCCGGGGGGGGACGTACACACTACGAGCAGTACTTC. It is translated as CASSAGGGRTHYEQYF.

This clone showed up just a few times. V gene TRBV29-1 combines with J gene TRBJ1-2, with D unclear. Looked up from germline, CDR1 is SQVTM and CDR2 is ANQGSEA. V lost 7 bases and J lost 13, with 16 bases in between. The CDR3 covers 10 residues. The CDR3 nucleotides are TGCAGCGCTGTGACCCCAGGTGCCACCTTC. It yields the protein CSAVTPGATF.

The chain is built from TRBV5-1 and TRBJ2-5, with a weak D call TRBD1 (5 bases). Germline assignment: CDR1 SGHRS and CDR2 YFSETQ. V lost 3 bases, J lost 4 bases, and 10 bases lay in between. CDR3 length: 13 residues. The CDR3 sequence is CASSSTGVETQYF. The DNA for the CDR3 is TGCGCCAGCAGCTCCACAGGTGTAGAGACCCAGTACTTC.

The chain carries TRBV11-3 and TRBJ2-1; tentatively, D is TRBD1 (6 bases). CDR3 length: 16 residues. V dropped 7 bases and J dropped 0 bases, with 16 bases sitting between them. CDR1 is SGHNT and CDR2 is YENEEA in the germline V gene. CDR3 coding DNA: TGTGCCAGCACCCAGGGGACCGAGAGCTCCTACAATGAGCAGTTCTTC. It specifies CASTQGTESSYNEQFF.

This clone has only one observation. Other DNA sequences from this sample encode an identical CDR3 as well. The chain combines TRBV4-1 with TRBJ1-5; a possible D gene is TRBD1 (6 bases). This CDR3 region has 14 residues. The V gene lost 3 bases and the J gene lost 4 bases, with 10 bases spanning the gap. Germline V gene lookup returns CDR1 MGHRA and CDR2 YSYEKL. This CDR3 reads CASSQEGGNQPQHF. The DNA for the CDR3 is TGCGCCAGCAGCCAGGAGGGGGGGAATCAGCCCCAGCATTTT.

This clone has only a few counts. The chain employs TRBV30 and TRBJ2-1; tentative D call: TRBD2 (5 bases). Trimming shortened V by 4 bases and J by 0 bases, and 13 bases separated the two germline ends. This CDR3 is 15 amino acids long. The germline V gene has CDR1 GTSNPN and CDR2 SVGIG (reference sequence). The CDR3 sequence: CAWIPTSSSYNEQFF. The CDR3, as DNA: TGTGCCTGGATCCCTACTAGTTCCTCCTACAATGAGCAGTTCTTC.

The chain uses TRBV7-8 and TRBJ2-3, with 12 bases identical to TRBD2. Trimming cost V 4 bases and J 1 base; bases outside gene matches: 9. This CDR3 spans 18 amino acids. Germline V lookup: CDR1 SGHVS, CDR2 FQNEAQ. The CDR3 DNA reads as TGTGCCAGCAGCTCACTGTTGGGACTAGCGGGCGGCACAGATACGCAGTATTTT. Amino acid sequence: CASSSLLGLAGGTDTQYF.

Only one count was recorded for this clone. The chain employs TRBV10-3 and TRBJ2-7; maybe TRBD1 (6 bases). Per the germline V gene, CDR1 is ENHRY and CDR2 is SYGVKD. Trimming removed 4 bases from V and 0 bases from J, with 10 bases in between. This CDR3 has 14 amino acids. CDR3 sequence: CAISVQDSSYEQYF. For the CDR3, the DNA is TGTGCCATCAGTGTTCAGGACAGCTCCTACGAGCAGTACTTC.

This sequence joins TRBV19 and TRBJ1-1; the D is unclear. Trimming cost V 5 bases and J 6 bases, with 19 bases left between them. Germline CDR1 reads LNHDA; CDR2 reads SQIVND (reference sequence). The CDR3 has 15 amino acids. In DNA form, the CDR3 reads TGTGCCAGTAGTCAGATGACGGTTGGAGACGCTGAAGCTTTCTTT. This translates into CASSQMTVGDAEAFF.

The CDR3 protein is CASSDDPSGTQYF. In DNA form, the CDR3 reads TGTGCCAGCAGTGATGATCCTAGCGGGACCCAGTACTTC. The chain couples TRBV6-1 to TRBJ2-5, with 7 bases matching TRBD2. This CDR3 contains 13 residues. Germline CDR1 MNHNS, CDR2 SASEGT. Trimming removed 3 bases from V and 7 bases from J; junction bases left unmatched: 5.

The chain couples TRBV6-5 to TRBJ1-2, with a tentative D call TRBD1 (6 bases). The V end was cut by 3 bases, the J end by 5 bases, with 13 bases between. CDR1 and CDR2 from the germline V gene are MNHEY and SVGAGI. The CDR3 loop spans 14 amino acids. The CDR3 DNA reads TGTGCCAGCAGTTATTTGGGGGCGCGGTATGGCTACACCTTC. This translates into CASSYLGARYGYTF.

The table lists this clone with a count of one. This chain links TRBV2 with TRBJ2-7; a weak D match, TRBD2 (6 bases). There are 14 residues in the CDR3. Trimming left V 6 bases short and J 6 bases short, with 18 bases between. CDR1 SNHLY and CDR2 FYNNEI come from the germline V gene. CDR3 sequence: CASRTSQPLLEQYF. In DNA, the CDR3 is TGTGCCAGCAGAACTAGCCAACCTCTCCTCGAGCAGTACTTC. Drawing the rest from reference TRBV2 and TRBJ2-7, the complete variable domain is EPEVTQTPSHQVTQMGQEVILRCVPISNHLYFYWYRQILGQKVEFLVSFYNNEISEKSEIFDDQFSVERPDGSNFTLKIRSTKLEDSAMYFCASRTSQPLLEQYFGPGTRLTVT.

V usage is TRBV7-6 and J usage is TRBJ1-2, with 7 nucleotides matching TRBD1. Trimming at V came to 1 base and at J to 4 bases, leaving 6 bases not matched to a gene. The CDR3 is 15 amino acids. In germline, CDR1 is SGHVS, CDR2 FNYEAQ. The chain's CDR3 is CASSLGSGQFYGYTF. CDR3 coding DNA: TGTGCCAGCAGCTTAGGATCGGGACAGTTCTATGGCTACACCTTC. Looking up the rest from reference TRBV7-6 and TRBJ1-2 gives the full variable domain: GAGVSQSPRYKVTKRGQDVALRCDPISGHVSLYWYRQALGQGPEFLTYFNYEAQQDKSGLPNDRFSAERPEGSISTLTIQRTEQRDSAMYRCASSLGSGQFYGYTFGSGTRLTVV.

V is TRBV12-5 and J is TRBJ2-5; weak D call: TRBD1 (6 bases). The CDR3 consists of 17 residues. The ends were cut back, 2 bases at V and 3 bases at J, with 19 bases in the middle. CDR1 is LGHNT, CDR2 FRNRAP, per germline. CDR3 residues: CASGLPRTDLPKETQYF. CDR3 nucleotides: TGTGCTAGTGGTTTGCCACGGACAGACCTACCGAAAGAGACCCAGTACTTC.

The J gene is TRBJ2-1, the V gene TRBV7-2; 7 bases line up with TRBD2. CDR1 and CDR2 (germline): SGHTA, FQGNSA. V lost 4 bases and J lost 12; bases outside the gene matches: 21. The CDR3 runs to 17 residues. Here the CDR3 reads CASSSSSSGAHPGGQFF. Here the CDR3 DNA reads TGTGCCAGCAGCTCCTCATCTAGCGGAGCCCATCCCGGGGGGCAGTTCTTC. Drawing the rest from reference TRBV7-2 and TRBJ2-1, the complete variable domain is GAGVSQSPSNKVTEKGKDVELRCDPISGHTALYWYRQSLGQGLEFLIYFQGNSAPDKSGLPSDRFSAERTGGSVSTLTIQRTQQEDSAVYLCASSSSSSGAHPGGQFFGPGTRLTVL.

This chain joins TRBV5-1 and TRBJ1-1, with 9 bases aligning to TRBD1. The V and J ends lost 3 bases and 6 bases, in that order; junction bases with no gene match: 6. The CDR3 is made up of 14 amino acids. Germline lookup yields CDR1 SGHRS and CDR2 YFSETQ. CDR3 sequence: CASSWTGAGAEAFF. CDR3 coding DNA: TGCGCCAGCAGCTGGACAGGGGCAGGGGCTGAAGCTTTCTTT.

Only a few counts were recorded for this clone. J is TRBJ2-7 and V is TRBV10-3; TRBD1 agrees at 11 bases. V trimming: 4 bases; J trimming: 6 bases; junction bases outside the gene matches: 5. Germline CDR1 ENHRY, CDR2 SYGVKD. This CDR3 comprises 14 residues. Here the CDR3 DNA reads TGTGCCATCAGTGGGGGACAGGGGGTAGGCGAGCAGTACTTC. It encodes CAISGGQGVGEQYF.

This chain joins TRBV7-6 and TRBJ2-2; TRBD2 aligns across 11 bases. CDR3 length equals 15 residues. Germline-derived CDR1 and CDR2 are SGHVS and FNYEAQ. J lost 7 bases, V lost 5 bases, and 6 bases had no gene match. CDR3 in amino acids: CASSPASGGIGELFF. The DNA of the CDR3 is TGTGCCAGCAGCCCGGCTAGCGGGGGGATCGGGGAGCTGTTTTTT.

This CDR3 is CASGLLLAADSYEQYF. The CDR3 DNA sequence: TGTGCTAGTGGTTTGTTGCTTGCGGCCGACTCCTACGAGCAGTACTTC. The rearrangement joins TRBV12-5 to TRBJ2-7, with D uncertain. The germline CDR1 and CDR2 sequences are LGHNT and FRNRAP. The CDR3 has 16 amino acids. V lost 2 bases, J lost 0 bases, and 14 bases lay in between. The full variable domain, rest sourced from reference TRBV12-5 and TRBJ2-7, is DARVTQTPRHKVTEMGQEVTMRCQPILGHNTVFWYRQTMMQGLELLAYFRNRAPLDDSGMPKDRFSAEMPDATLATLKIQPSEPRDSAVYFCASGLLLAADSYEQYFGPGTRLTVT.

The chain has TRBV6-5 and TRBJ2-2; no firm D call. Germline V CDR1 and CDR2: MNHEY, SVGAGI. The germline V and J ends were trimmed by 0 bases and 3 bases, with 5 bases remaining between them. The CDR3 spans 14 residues. This chain's CDR3 is CASSYSGDTGELFF. DNA of the CDR3: TGTGCCAGCAGTTACTCTGGAGACACCGGGGAGCTGTTTTTT.

The CDR3 sequence: CASRQGADTQYF. In DNA, the CDR3 is TGTGCCAGCAGACAGGGGGCAGATACGCAGTATTTT. The chain carries TRBV2 and TRBJ2-3, with TRBD1 matching over 8 bases. Germline V lookup: CDR1 SNHLY, CDR2 FYNNEI. The trim removed 6 bases at V and 4 bases at J, leaving 0 bases unmatched. The CDR3 spans 12 residues.

In the case of this clone: The same CDR3 arises from other DNA sequences in this sample as well. V is TRBV10-2 and J is TRBJ1-5; a weak D match, TRBD1 (6 bases). CDR1 WSHSY and CDR2 SAAADI come from the germline V gene. Trimming took 2 bases from V and 4 from J, leaving 9 bases between them. The CDR3 length is 14 residues. The CDR3 here is CASSEGGANQPQHF. The CDR3 DNA is TGCGCCAGCAGTGAGGGGGGGGCTAATCAGCCCCAGCATTTT.

This sequence joins TRBV29-1 and TRBJ2-3; TRBD2 agrees at 11 bases. The CDR3 consists of 16 residues. V dropped 1 base and J dropped 7; count of bases not matched to a gene: 10. Germline CDR1 and CDR2: SQVTM and ANQGSEA. CDR3 residues: CSVEGLAGGLANTQYF. The CDR3 DNA sequence: TGCAGCGTTGAAGGCTTAGCGGGGGGGCTGGCAAATACGCAGTATTTT.

The rearrangement uses TRBV4-1 and TRBJ2-7; 9 bases are a match to TRBD1. The CDR3 is made up of 14 amino acids. The J segment lost 2 bases and the V segment lost 3 bases, leaving 2 bases of the junction unmatched. Germline lookup yields CDR1 MGHRA and CDR2 YSYEKL. CDR3 DNA sequence: TGCGCCAGCAGCCAGACAGGGGGACCCTACGAGCAGTACTTC. The encoded protein is CASSQTGGPYEQYF.

The chain recombines TRBV5-1 with TRBJ1-2, with D possibly being TRBD1 (6 bases). Deletions cut 0 bases from V and 6 bases from J, with 9 bases between. This CDR3 is 13 amino acids long. The germline CDR1 and CDR2 sequences are SGHRS and YFSETQ. The CDR3 here is CASSLVQGNGYTF. For the CDR3, the DNA is TGCGCCAGCAGCTTGGTGCAGGGGAATGGCTACACCTTC.

J is TRBJ2-7 and V is TRBV4-2; 10 bases fit TRBD2. Unmatched junction bases numbered 9, after V lost 1 base and J lost 0 bases. Germline-derived CDR1 and CDR2 are LGHNA and YNFKEQ. CDR3 size: 18 residues. The CDR3 sequence is CASSQVYSGGVGSYEQYF. The CDR3 DNA reads as TGTGCCAGCAGCCAAGTATACAGCGGGGGGGTGGGCTCCTACGAGCAGTACTTC.

The rearrangement uses TRBV7-9 and TRBJ2-5, with a tentative D call TRBD1 (6 bases). Trimming left V 5 bases short and J 4 bases short, with 20 bases between. The CDR3 has 16 amino acids. Germline V lookup: CDR1 SEHNR, CDR2 FQNEAQ (reference sequence). The CDR3 DNA sequence: TGTGCCAGCAGCGTAGAGGGGATGACAGGCCGAGAGACCCAGTACTTC. Residues: CASSVEGMTGRETQYF.

The rearrangement uses TRBV25-1 and TRBJ2-7; D is unclear. This CDR3 is built from 15 residues. Germline V gene data show CDR1 as MGHDK and CDR2 as SYGVNS. The V end was cut by 3 bases, the J end by 1 base, with 13 bases between. CDR3 bases: TGTGCCAGCAGTGATTCCCGCGGAATATCCTACGAGCAGTACTTC. Protein product: CASSDSRGISYEQYF.